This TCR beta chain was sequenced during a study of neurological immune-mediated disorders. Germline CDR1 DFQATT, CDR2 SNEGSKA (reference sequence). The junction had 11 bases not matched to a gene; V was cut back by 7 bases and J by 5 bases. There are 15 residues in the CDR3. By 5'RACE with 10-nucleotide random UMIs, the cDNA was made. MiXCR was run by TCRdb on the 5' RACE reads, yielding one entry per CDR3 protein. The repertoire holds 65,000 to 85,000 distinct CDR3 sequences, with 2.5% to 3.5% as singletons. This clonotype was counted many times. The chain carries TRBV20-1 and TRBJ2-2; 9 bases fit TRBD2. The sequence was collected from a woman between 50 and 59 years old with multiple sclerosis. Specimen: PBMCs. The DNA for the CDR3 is TGCAGTGTGCTGGTAGCGGGAGTTGGGACCGGGGAGCTGTTTTTT. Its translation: CSVLVAGVGTGELFF.